The source of this T cell receptor beta chain is a study of blood T cell repertoires in COVID-19. Study as a whole: COVID-19 samples from acute and convalescent phases originated in the United States, Italy and Spain. PBMCs, B-cell-depleted T cells, or T cells were the source of the cDNA or gDNA that made up the material.

V trimming: 0 bases; J trimming: 4 bases; junction bases outside the gene matches: 13. Germline V gene lookup returns CDR1 MGHRA and CDR2 YSYEKL. This CDR3 has 20 residues. Clones were sequenced by immunoSEQ multiplex PCR, and TCRdb holds only the in-frame ones, with some missing. The repertoire consists of roughly 170,000 clones, with approximately 80% occurring once and the leading ten covering roughly 7.1%. The gene calls are TRBV4-1 and TRBJ2-2; 11 nucleotides match TRBD2. The sample taken for sequencing was peripheral blood. The receptor's source is a human donor in a cohort sampled during active COVID-19. CDR3 region: CASSQDEGQLGLAATGELFF. The CDR3, as DNA: TGCGCCAGCAGCCAAGATGAAGGACAGCTGGGACTAGCGGCCACCGGGGAGCTGTTTTTT.